This entry is about one TCR beta chain. The CDR3 covers 16 residues. The V and J ends lost 7 bases and 6 bases, in that order; junction bases with no gene match: 15. CDR1 and CDR2 from the germline V gene are MDHEN and SYDVKM. Some clones are missing from TCRdb's copy, which holds only in-frame ones; the method was immunoSEQ multiplex PCR. The sample records about 410,000 clones, over 75% being singletons. The data are from a study of blood T cell repertoires in COVID-19. Followed longitudinally, the Seattle patients had been enrolled during active infection. The sequencing sample was made of peripheral blood. This TCR was sampled from a woman aged 40 to 50 with COVID-19, enrolled during active disease. The chain combines TRBV28 with TRBJ1-2, with 9 bases fitting TRBD1. The CDR3 spells CASTVFPGTGKDGYTF. DNA for the CDR3: TGTGCCAGCACGGTATTCCCCGGGACAGGGAAAGATGGCTACACCTTC.